Listed here is a single TCR beta chain. Its antigen is still unknown. This record belongs to a study of T cell repertoires in cytomegalovirus infection. As for the study in general: Recently identified HLA-C-restricted CMV epitopes were among the peptides used.

Study-wide points: The ex vivo response was dominated by HLA-C-restricted CMV-specific TCR beta clonotypes.

Germline assignment: CDR1 LNHDA and CDR2 SQIVND (reference sequence). Trimming removed 7 bases from V and 8 bases from J; junction bases left unmatched: 7. This CDR3 spans 12 amino acids. From the reads, TCRdb called clonotypes with MiXCR, one entry per CDR3 protein. Here the sample spans roughly 920,000 distinct CDR3 sequences, approximately 31% being singletons. The chain couples TRBV19 to TRBJ1-1, with 7 positions matching TRBD1. This TCR was recovered from a human donor in good health (CMV status not recorded). Some clones in this sample may be carry-over from other donors' samples. The sequencing here drew on cultured CD8+ T cells from PBMCs, taken from culture after CMV antigen stimulation. CDR3 sequence (DNA): TGTGCCAGTAACTTACAGGGGAGGGAAGCTTTCTTT. It specifies CASNLQGREAFF.